The 13 T cell receptor beta chains below come from one sample, sequenced in a study of blood T cells in healthy people across ages. A second PCR, run for roughly 7 to 12 cycles, used a sample-barcoded 5' primer plus a J-beta primer mix. TCRdb re-called the 5' RACE reads through MiXCR, storing one row per CDR3 protein. The sample consists of roughly 1,500,000 distinct CDR3 sequences, 42% of them appearing once. Sequenced sample: blood. The source of these receptors is a woman aged 18 to 35 in good health.

This clonotype was counted a few times. This chain connects TRBV5-5 to TRBJ2-3; tentatively, D is TRBD1 (5 bases). Germline lookup yields CDR1 SGHKS and CDR2 YYEKEE (reference sequence). CDR3 length: 15 amino acids. V shed 3 bases and J shed 4 bases, with 15 bases lying between them. The CDR3 sequence: CASSYKTAGADTQYF. The CDR3, as DNA: TGTGCCAGCAGCTACAAGACAGCTGGGGCAGATACGCAGTATTTT.

This chain links TRBV6-4 with TRBJ1-6; 7 bases map to TRBD1. This CDR3 region has 12 residues. The J segment lost 8 bases and the V segment lost 6 bases, leaving 1 base of the junction unmatched. CDR1 is MRHNA and CDR2 is SNTAGT in the germline V gene. CDR3 in amino acids: CASRGQDSPLHF. The CDR3, as DNA: TGTGCCAGCAGAGGACAGGATTCACCCCTCCACTTT.

On this clonotype: The junction does not match germline at one end; this may be a read error. The gene calls are TRBV29-1 and TRBJ2-5; 9 bases match TRBD2. CDR1 and CDR2 from the germline V gene are SQVTM and ANQGSEA. The CDR3 has 15 amino acids. The CDR3 region is CSAKKGSGGGETQYF. The CDR3 DNA sequence: TGTAGCGCCAAAAAGGGTAGCGGGGGCGGGGAGACCCAGTACTTC. Using reference TRBV29-1 and TRBJ2-5 for the parts outside the CDR3, the full variable domain is SAVISQKPSRDICQRGTSLTIQCQVDSQVTMMFWYRQQPGQSLTLIATANQGSEATYESGFVIDKFPISRPNLTFSTLTVSNMSPEDSSIYLCSAKKGSGGGETQYFGPGTRLLVL.

Notes on this clonotype: At one of its ends the junction is not consistent with the germline gene, which may arise from a read error. V usage is TRBV3-1 and J usage is TRBJ2-3; 7 nucleotides align to TRBD2. Germline assignment: CDR1 LGHDT and CDR2 YNNKEL (reference sequence). The CDR3 is 19 residues long. The CDR3 nucleotides are TGTGCCGGCAGCCACCGGACGTCTAGCGGACTAAGTAGCACAGATACGCAGTATTTT. Translation gives CAGSHRTSSGLSSTDTQYF.

This clonotype was counted once. V and J are TRBV21-1 and TRBJ1-2; TRBD1, the D gene given by the table, was not confirmed from the DNA. TRBV21-1 is given as a pseudogene. The CDR3 totals 21 residues. CDR3 coding DNA: TGTGCCAGCAGCCCGAGGGGGACTCAACCGGGACAGGGGCCAGCTAACTATGGCTACACCTTC. Translating gives CASSPRGTQPGQGPANYGYTF.

Concerning this clonotype itself: The junction departs from germline at one end; a sequencing error may be responsible. The chain uses TRBV18 and TRBJ1-2; 7 positions agree with TRBD1. This CDR3 comprises 16 residues. The germline gives CDR1 KGHSH, CDR2 LQKENI. DNA of the CDR3: TGTGCTAGCTCACCACTCCCCGACAGGGTCAGTGGTGGCTACACCTTC. Amino acids: CASSPLPDRVSGGYTF.

V gene TRBV7-9 combines with J gene TRBJ2-5, with D perhaps assigned TRBD1 or TRBD2 (5 bases each). The CDR3 is 14 residues long. Between the trimmed V and J ends, which lost 1 base and 11 bases, there was a span of 17 bases. CDR1 SEHNR and CDR2 FQNEAQ come from the germline V gene (reference sequence). The CDR3 DNA reads as TGTGCCAGCAGCTTAGGGGACCCGGCCTCGTGGCAGTACTTC. This sequence encodes CASSLGDPASWQYF.

This sequence joins TRBV14 and TRBJ2-2; 11 nucleotides line up with TRBD2. Per germline, CDR1 SGHDN and CDR2 FVKESK. V was clipped by 3 bases and J by 7 bases; unmatched bases: 7. CDR3 size: 16 residues. The CDR3 DNA is TGTGCCAGCAGCCATCCAACTAGCGGGAGTTTCGGGGAGCTGTTTTTT. As protein: CASSHPTSGSFGELFF.

This clonotype has more than one count but fewer than ten. J is TRBJ1-5 and V is TRBV27; D gene ambiguous. This CDR3 spans 13 amino acids. Germline-derived CDR1 and CDR2 are MNHEY and SMNVEV (reference sequence). V lost 6 bases and J lost 3, with 9 bases in between. The CDR3 is CASRRVPNQPQHF. The CDR3 nucleotides are TGTGCCAGCAGACGGGTTCCCAATCAGCCCCAGCATTTT.

This clonotype appeared many times. The rearrangement uses TRBV6-5 and TRBJ2-3, with a tentative D call TRBD2 (6 bases). The CDR3 length is 14 residues. Trimming stripped 0 bases from V and 4 bases from J, with 8 bases between. Germline-derived CDR1 and CDR2 are MNHEY and SVGAGI. The CDR3 nucleotides are TGTGCCAGCAGTTACTCACGACTAGCAGATACGCAGTATTTT. It translates to CASSYSRLADTQYF.

The V gene is TRBV6-1, the J gene TRBJ2-3; D tentatively reads TRBD1 or TRBD2 (5 bases each). Per the germline V gene, CDR1 is MNHNS and CDR2 is SASEGT. The V end lost 3 bases, the J end lost 9 bases, and 7 bases lay between the germline ends. This CDR3 comprises 11 residues. CDR3 protein: CASSEGRTQYF. CDR3 sequence (DNA): TGTGCCAGCAGTGAGGGACGGACGCAGTATTTT.

In this sample, this clonotype turned up many times. The chain uses TRBV29-1 and TRBJ2-1; 12 positions match TRBD1. V lost 7 bases and J lost 6; bases outside the gene matches: 4. This CDR3 region has 13 residues. Germline V CDR1 and CDR2: SQVTM, ANQGSEA. CDR3 residues: CSAGTGGGNEQFF. The DNA for the CDR3 is TGCAGCGCCGGGACAGGGGGCGGCAATGAGCAGTTCTTC.

This clonotype was seen more than once but under ten times. Sequence at one end of the junction differs from germline and may be a read error. The gene calls are TRBV2 and TRBJ2-3; TRBD1 is a possible D gene (6 bases). This CDR3 is 15 amino acids long. The germline gives CDR1 SNHLY, CDR2 FYNNEI. CDR3 amino acids: CASSEQGGGTDTQYF. The CDR3 coding sequence is TGTGCTAGCAGTGAACAGGGTGGTGGCACAGATACGCAGTATTTT.